In this sample, the clone carrying this TCR beta chain turned up a few times. Its antigen is as yet unknown. The data derive from a study of beta chain features in type 1 diabetes. For the study at large: Healthy donors and patients had similar age, gender and cell yields. The number of sorted cells examined across all samples was 107,917,701.

The V gene end was trimmed by 1 base and the J gene end by 5 bases; junction bases not matched to a gene: 1. Germline CDR1 reads LGHNA; CDR2 reads YSLEER. The CDR3 covers 13 residues. Every bit of the isolated RNA underwent reverse transcription, so sequencing read expressed TCRB transcripts. The data were produced by immunoSEQ multiplex PCR, yet TCRdb's version contains in-frame clones alone and is incomplete. The table lists roughly 160,000 clones, 8% to 8.5% of them singletons. Study-wide results and limits: Among type 1 diabetes patients, VDJ junctions had fewer insertions and more deletions. Across patients, naive, central memory and Treg TCRB repertoires exhibited apparently greater similarity than was observed across healthy donors. Shortening of TCRB CDR3s, moderate but significant, appeared in all four CD4+ subsets of Type 1 diabetes patients.

The chain combines TRBV4-3 with TRBJ1-2, with 7 bases matching TRBD1. Sample: central memory CD4+ T cells from blood. This TCR was sampled from a woman between 18 and 29 years old with type 1 diabetes. The CDR3 DNA follows: TGCGCCAGCAGCCAAGCGACAGGGTATGGCTACACCTTC. Translated: CASSQATGYGYTF.